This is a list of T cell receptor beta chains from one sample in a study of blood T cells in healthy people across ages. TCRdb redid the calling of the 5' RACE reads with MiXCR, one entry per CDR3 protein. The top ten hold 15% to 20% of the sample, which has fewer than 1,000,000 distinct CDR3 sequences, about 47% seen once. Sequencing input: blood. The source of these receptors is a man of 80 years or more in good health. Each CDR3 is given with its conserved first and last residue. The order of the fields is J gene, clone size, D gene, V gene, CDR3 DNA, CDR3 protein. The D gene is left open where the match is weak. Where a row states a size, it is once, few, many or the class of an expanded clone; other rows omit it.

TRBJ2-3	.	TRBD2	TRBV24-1	TGTGCCACCAGTGACCCGGCAGCGGGAGGGGATACGCAGTATTTT	CATSDPAAGGDTQYF
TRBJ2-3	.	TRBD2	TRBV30	TGTGCCTGGAGTGTGCTAGCGGGAGGTGGCACAGATACGCAGTATTTT	CAWSVLAGGGTDTQYF
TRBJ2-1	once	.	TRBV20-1	TGCAGTGCTAGACCCCCCGGTGGAGGAGCTGAGCAGTTCTTC	CSARPPGGGAEQFF
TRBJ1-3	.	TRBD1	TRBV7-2	TGTGCCAGCAGCGCAACCGGGACAGCGTTCTCTGGAAACACCATATATTTT	CASSATGTAFSGNTIYF
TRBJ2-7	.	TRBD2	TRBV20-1	TGCAGTGCTACGGAGAGAGCGGGAGGGAGATACAATGAGCAGTACTTC	CSATERAGGRYNEQYF
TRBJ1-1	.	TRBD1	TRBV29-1	TGCAGCGTTTTCCAGGGGGTCCTGAACACTGAAGCTTTCTTT	CSVFQGVLNTEAFF
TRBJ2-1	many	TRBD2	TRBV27	TGTGCCAGCAGTTTGGAGCGGGGCAATGAGCAGTTCTTC	CASSLERGNEQFF
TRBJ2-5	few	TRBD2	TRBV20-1	TGCAGTGCTAGAGATCCCGGCGGGAGGGGTGCCCGGGAGACCCAGTACTTC	CSARDPGGRGARETQYF
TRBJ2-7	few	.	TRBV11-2	TGTGCCAGCACCGGACATACCTCCTACGAGCAGTACTTC	CASTGHTSYEQYF
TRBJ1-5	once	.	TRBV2	TGTGCCAGCAGTGAAGCGCTTCGGGGTCAGCCCCAGCATTTT	CASSEALRGQPQHF
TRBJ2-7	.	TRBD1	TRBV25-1	TGTGCCAGCAGTGGGGGACAGGCCCGGGAAGAGCAGTACTTC	CASSGGQAREEQYF
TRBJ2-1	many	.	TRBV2	TGTGCCAGCACCCTAGTGGGCAACAATGAGCAGTTCTTC	CASTLVGNNEQFF
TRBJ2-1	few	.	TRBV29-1	TGCAGCGCCGGGATCGGGAACAATGAGCAGTTCTTC	CSAGIGNNEQFF
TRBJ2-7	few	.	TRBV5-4	TGTGCCAGCAGCCCAGGGCCCCGCTCCTACGAGCAGTACTTC	CASSPGPRSYEQYF
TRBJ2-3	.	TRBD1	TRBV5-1	TGCGCCAGCCGCGGACAGGTTAGCACAGATACGCAGTATTTT	CASRGQVSTDTQYF
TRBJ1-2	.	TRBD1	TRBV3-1	TGTGCCAGCAGCCAAGACGTCCAGGACAGGGCATGGGATGGCTACACCTTC	CASSQDVQDRAWDGYTF
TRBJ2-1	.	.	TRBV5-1	TGCGCCAGCAGCTTGGGAGGGGGTGTCCGCGCCGGCAATGAGCAGTTCTTC	CASSLGGGVRAGNEQFF
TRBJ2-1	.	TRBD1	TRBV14	TGTGCCAGCAGCCGAAGGACAGGGGCAAACAATGAGCAGTTCTTC	CASSRRTGANNEQFF
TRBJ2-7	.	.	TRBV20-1	TGCAGTGCCCCGTCCCCGGGACTCCAAGGCGATGAGCAGTACTTC	CSAPSPGLQGDEQYF
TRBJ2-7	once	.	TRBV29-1	TGCAGCGTTGAAGACACGGTGGGGGGCGAGCAGTACTTC	CSVEDTVGGEQYF
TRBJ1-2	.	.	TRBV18	TGTGCCAGCTCTCCCACCGGGGACACCTATGGCTACACCTTC	CASSPTGDTYGYTF
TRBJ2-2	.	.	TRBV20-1	TGCAGTGCTAGAGGGGACGGGTTAGGATACACCGGGGAGCTGTTTTTT	CSARGDGLGYTGELFF
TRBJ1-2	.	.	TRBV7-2	TGTGCCAGCAGCTACACACCGGGACCGAATAATGGCCACACCTTC	CASSYTPGPNNGHTF
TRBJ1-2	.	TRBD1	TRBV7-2	TGTGCCAGCAGCTTTTCGACAGGGAACTATGGCTACACCTTC	CASSFSTGNYGYTF
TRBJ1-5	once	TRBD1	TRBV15	TGTGCCACCAGCAGGGGGGGGACAGTTAGCAATCAGCCCCAGCATTTT	CATSRGGTVSNQPQHF
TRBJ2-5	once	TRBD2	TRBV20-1	TGCAGTGCTAACACCGGGACTAGCGGGATCAATGAGCAGTACTTC	CSANTGTSGINEQYF
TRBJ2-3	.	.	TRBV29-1	TGCAGCGTTGACCGACCTGGACGGAGCACAGATACGCAGTATTTT	CSVDRPGRSTDTQYF
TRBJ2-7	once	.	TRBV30	TGTGCCTGGAGTGGCTTGGGGGGCGAGCAGTACTTC	CAWSGLGGEQYF
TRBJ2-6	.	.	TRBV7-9	TGTGCCAGCAGCTTCGGTGCGGAAAACTCTGGGGCCAACGTCCTGACTTTC	CASSFGAENSGANVLTF
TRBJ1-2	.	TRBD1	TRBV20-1	TGCAGTGCTACCCGGACAGGCAATGGCTACACCTTC	CSATRTGNGYTF
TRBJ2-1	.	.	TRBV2	TGTGCCAGCCTCTCGGACCTCTCCTACAATGAGCAGTTCTTC	CASLSDLSYNEQFF
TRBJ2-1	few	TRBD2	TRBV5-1	TGCGCCAGCAGTCCGAGAGCGGGAGGTACCGACAATGAGCAGTTCTTC	CASSPRAGGTDNEQFF
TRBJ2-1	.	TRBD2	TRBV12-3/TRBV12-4	TGTGCCAGCAGCTTTATCGGGAGGTCCTACAATGAGCAGTTCTTC	CASSFIGRSYNEQFF
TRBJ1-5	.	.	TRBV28	TGTACCAGCAGGACGCCCAATCAGCCCCAGCATTTT	CTSRTPNQPQHF
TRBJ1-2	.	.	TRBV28	TGTGCCAGCAGTACGTTGGGGGGGCCTTGGGGCTATGGCTACACCTTC	CASSTLGGPWGYGYTF
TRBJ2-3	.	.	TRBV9	TGTGCCAGCAGCGTAGGAGGGGCTAGCGCGACAGATACGCAGTATTTT	CASSVGGASATDTQYF
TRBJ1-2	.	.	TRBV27	TGTGCCAGCAGTCCGGCAGGACAGAACTATGGCTACACCTTC	CASSPAGQNYGYTF
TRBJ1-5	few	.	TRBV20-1	TGCAGTGCTAGAGGACAGGCCCATTCCAATCAGCCCCAGCATTTT	CSARGQAHSNQPQHF
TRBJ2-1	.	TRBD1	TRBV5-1	TGCGCCAGCAGCCGATCGGGACAGGGCTACAATGAGCAGTTCTTC	CASSRSGQGYNEQFF
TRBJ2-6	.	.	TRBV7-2	TGTGCCAAGAAGAGGGCCGGGGCCAACGTCCTGACTTTC	CAKKRAGANVLTF
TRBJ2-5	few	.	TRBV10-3	TGTGCCGTTCAGCTAGCGAATACGTACAATGAGCAGTACTTC	CAVQLANTYNEQYF
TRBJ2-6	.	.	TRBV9	TGTGCCAGCAGCCCCCTAGGGGCCAACGTCCTGACTTTC	CASSPLGANVLTF
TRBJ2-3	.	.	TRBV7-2	TGTGCCAGCAGCTTAACGGCTAGCTCAGATACGCAGTATTTT	CASSLTASSDTQYF
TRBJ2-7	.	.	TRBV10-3	TGTGCCATCTCGGCCTCGCCAGGGGTATCCTACGAGCAGTACTTC	CAISASPGVSYEQYF
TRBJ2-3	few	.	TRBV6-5	TGTGCCAGCAGACCCGGTGGTCGCACAGATACGCAGTATTTT	CASRPGGRTDTQYF
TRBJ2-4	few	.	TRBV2	TGTGCCAGCAACGGCCTGACGAGATCGGGTCAGTACTTC	CASNGLTRSGQYF
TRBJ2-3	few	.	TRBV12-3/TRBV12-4	TGTGCCAGCAGTTTCCGGCCAGCGGATACGCAGTATTTT	CASSFRPADTQYF
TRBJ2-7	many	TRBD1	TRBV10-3	TGTGCCATCAGCCACGGGACAGGTTACGAGCAGTACTTC	CAISHGTGYEQYF
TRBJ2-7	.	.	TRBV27	TGTGCCAGCAGTGTCCGACAGAGTTCTGAGCAGTACTTC	CASSVRQSSEQYF
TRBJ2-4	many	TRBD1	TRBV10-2	TGCGCCAGCAGTGAGAGACAGGGGGTCAAAAACATTCAGTACTTC	CASSERQGVKNIQYF
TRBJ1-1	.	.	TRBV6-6	TGTGCCAGCAGTCCCTACACGGGCACTGAAGCTTTCTTT	CASSPYTGTEAFF
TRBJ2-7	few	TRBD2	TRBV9	TGTGCCAGCAGCGTAGGGTCGGGAGGGGCCTCCTACGAGCAGTACTTC	CASSVGSGGASYEQYF
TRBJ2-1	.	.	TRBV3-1	TGTGCCAGCAGCCTAACCGGGACAATGCACAATGAGCAGTTCTTC	CASSLTGTMHNEQFF
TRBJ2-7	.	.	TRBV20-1	TGCAGTGCTGAGGGGAAAGGACAAAACTACGAGCAGTACTTC	CSAEGKGQNYEQYF